The rows below give T cell receptor beta chains drawn from one sample of a study of OX40 agonist ivuxolimab in advanced cancers. The data were produced by immunoSEQ multiplex PCR, yet TCRdb's version contains in-frame clones alone and is incomplete. The sample comprises about 34,000 clones, around nine tenths of which are singletons, and 4% to 5% rests with the top ten. The source material was CD4+ or CD8+ T cells sorted from blood, sampled in a trial of the OX40 agonist ivuxolimab. These receptors were obtained from an adult with an advanced solid tumor such as melanoma, head and neck, liver or kidney cancer. Each CDR3 is given with its conserved first and last residue.

V	J	CDR3
TRBV28	TRBJ2-1	CASNPSGGGREQFF
TRBV5-1	TRBJ1-1	CASTEDGNGATEAFF
TRBV10-1	TRBJ2-2	CASSDPGLAGDTGELFF
TRBV30	TRBJ1-6	CAWSGGRVHGTYNSPLHF
TRBV2	TRBJ1-1	CASGFQGNTEAFF
TRBV11-3	TRBJ2-1	CASSLVGVSYNEQFF
TRBV7-8	TRBJ1-5	CASSSSAQGLGQPQHF
TRBV19	TRBJ2-5	CATSPGLLQETQYF
TRBV7-3	TRBJ2-3	CASSSQGEADTQYF
TRBV28	TRBJ2-7	CASSRPSLSYEQYF